Listed below are T cell receptor beta chains from one sample, sequenced in a study of control samples from healthy donors and cancer patients. Only in-frame clones appear in the TCRdb table, and some are missing; sequencing was by immunoSEQ multiplex PCR. The sample has approximately 170,000 clones, around 90% seen once. Sequenced: blood. The receptors come from a woman in her twenties or thirties in good health. CDR3s include the opening cysteine and the closing phenylalanine or tryptophan.

v_call,j_call,cdr3_aa
TRBV28,TRBJ2-4,CASSLFTLQGITKNIQYF
TRBV18,TRBJ2-3,CASSPRSGGPSSTDTQYF
TRBV10-3,TRBJ2-3,CAISETGVTDTQYF
TRBV29-1,TRBJ2-1,CSVEDVSYNEQFF
TRBV6-7,TRBJ1-1,CASSYPQGFTEAFF
TRBV13,TRBJ1-1,CASSLGRGRGTEAFF
TRBV7-7,TRBJ2-6,CASSPSSGANVLTF
TRBV2,TRBJ2-4,CASSTGQGLGKNIQYF
TRBV28,TRBJ1-2,CASSSVQGGSGYTF
TRBV24-1,TRBJ2-3,CATASAVGRVGDTQYF
TRBV5-1,TRBJ2-3,CASSFGGQTDTQYF
TRBV29-1,TRBJ1-2,CSVGVGTGPTGYTF
TRBV2,TRBJ2-2,CASSPDRNTGELFF
TRBV14,TRBJ1-3,CASSQPRNSGNTIYF
TRBV28,TRBJ1-2,CASRIGRNHYGYTF
TRBV5-1,TRBJ2-1,CASSLGDNEQFF
TRBV7-9,TRBJ2-2,CASSLAEGELFF
TRBV27,TRBJ2-7,CASSPRGGGSYEQYF
TRBV2,TRBJ2-4,CASKGQGTSGVAKNIQYF
TRBV6-1,TRBJ2-4,CASSEPRGSKNIQYF
TRBV20-1,TRBJ2-2,CSASSGGRTGELFF
TRBV4-1,TRBJ1-5,CASSLTQWGPQHF
TRBV5-1,TRBJ2-1,CASSVGGTLNEQFF
TRBV10-1,TRBJ2-3,CASLGRGSTDTQYF
TRBV7-6,TRBJ2-3,CASSFGTGGGDTQYF
TRBV19,TRBJ1-5,CASSTRPYSDQPQHF
TRBV11-2,TRBJ2-1,CASSFDRRPHEQFF
TRBV14,TRBJ1-2,CASSQDVRANYGYTF
TRBV4-1,TRBJ1-5,CASSQEGFQPQHF
TRBV24-1,TRBJ2-5,CATGWEGEETQYF
TRBV6-6,TRBJ1-5,CASSYEDQPQHF
TRBV27,TRBJ1-2,CASSQGRLEGGYTF
TRBV5-1,TRBJ2-3,CASSVGTSGGHSTDTQYF
TRBV19,TRBJ2-1,CASSIAASGSYNEQFF
TRBV27,TRBJ2-5,CASSCPRCETQYF
TRBV9,TRBJ2-1,CASSVNLAGNEQFF
TRBV5-1,TRBJ1-1,CASSLDRPLNTEAFF
TRBV9,TRBJ2-3,CASSLRGTDTQYF
TRBV28,TRBJ2-1,CASSSSSGRVGNEQFF
TRBV6-6,TRBJ1-2,CASSYEGFYGYTF
TRBV11-2,TRBJ2-1,CASSLDRGSGEQFF
TRBV12-5,TRBJ1-1,CASGPDGGGTEAFF
TRBV11-2,TRBJ2-1,CASSLAGVRTDSEQFF
TRBV14,TRBJ1-2,CASSQVSGTNYGYTF
TRBV5-6,TRBJ2-3,CASSLSERAFGTDTQYF
TRBV15,TRBJ2-5,CATRVPGTGNEETQYF
TRBV6-5,TRBJ1-2,CASARAQSPNYGYTF
TRBV29-1,TRBJ2-2,CSVDDSGVSGELFF
TRBV27,TRBJ2-3,CASSFRLAGGPTDTQYF
TRBV2,TRBJ1-1,CASRRTVMNTEAFF
TRBV14,TRBJ1-6,CASSQVGRGVRNSPLHF
TRBV6-1,TRBJ2-1,CASSGGLTGGSYNEQFF
TRBV12-3/TRBV12-4,TRBJ1-2,CASSSRRYGYTF
TRBV7-2,TRBJ2-1,CASSLVARHGYNEQFF
TRBV7-7,TRBJ2-7,CASSLTTAYEQYF
TRBV25-1,TRBJ2-1,CASREAGANEQFF
TRBV28,TRBJ1-5,CASSLGQLYSNQPQHF
TRBV9,TRBJ1-4,CASSFMGGTNEKLFF
TRBV4-1,TRBJ2-3,CASSGSGTVHFTQYF
TRBV9,TRBJ2-5,CASSVVPRGQETQYF